This TCR beta chain was documented in a study of T cell repertoires in cytomegalovirus infection. This clonotype was recorded a few times. Its antigen is currently unknown. TCRdb analysed the reads with MiXCR anew, one entry per CDR3 protein. The data show around 120,000 distinct CDR3 sequences, 20% to 30% seen once. The CDR3 is 15 amino acids. V gave up 5 bases and J gave up 3 bases; unmatched junction bases: 9. In germline, CDR1 is SGHVS, CDR2 FNYEAQ. The study, taken as a whole, reports: Cumulative public TCR beta family frequency identified carriers of CMV plus the relevant HLA.

V is TRBV7-6 and J is TRBJ2-5; TRBD2 matches 7 bases. This TCR derives from a human donor in good health (CMV status not recorded). Some clones in this sample may be carry-over from other donors' samples. The sample taken for sequencing was PBMCs, sequenced either directly or after in vitro stimulation (not recorded which). The CDR3: CASSPRAGLKETQYF. CDR3 DNA: TGTGCCAGCAGCCCCCGAGCGGGATTAAAAGAGACCCAGTACTTC.